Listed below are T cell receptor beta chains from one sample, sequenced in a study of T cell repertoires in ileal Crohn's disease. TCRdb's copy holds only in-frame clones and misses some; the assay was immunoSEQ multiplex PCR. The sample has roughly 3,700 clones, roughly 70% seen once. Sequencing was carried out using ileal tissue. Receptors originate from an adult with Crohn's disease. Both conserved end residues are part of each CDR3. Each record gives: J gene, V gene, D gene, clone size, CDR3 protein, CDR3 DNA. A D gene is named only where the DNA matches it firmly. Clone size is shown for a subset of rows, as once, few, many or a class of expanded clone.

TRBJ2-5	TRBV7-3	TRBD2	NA	CASSLNAGGQETQYF	TGTGCCAGCAGCTTAAATGCGGGAGGGCAAGAGACCCAGTACTTC
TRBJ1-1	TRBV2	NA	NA	CASSQPGLRNTEAFF	TGTGCCAGCAGTCAACCGGGACTACGGAACACTGAAGCTTTCTTT
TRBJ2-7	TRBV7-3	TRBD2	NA	CASSLNGGSSYEQYF	TGTGCCAGCAGCTTAAACGGGGGGAGCTCCTACGAGCAGTACTTC
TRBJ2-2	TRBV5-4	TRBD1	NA	CASRGDSHTGELFF	TGTGCCAGCAGGGGGGACAGCCACACCGGGGAGCTGTTTTTT
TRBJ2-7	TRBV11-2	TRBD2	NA	CASSLDRNLADPNSYEQYF	TGTGCCAGCAGCTTAGATCGAAATCTAGCGGACCCTAATTCCTACGAGCAGTACTTC
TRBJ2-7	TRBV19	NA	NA	CASSIGTGRSYEQYF	TGTGCCAGTAGTATAGGAACAGGCCGATCCTACGAGCAGTACTTC
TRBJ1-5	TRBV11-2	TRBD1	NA	CASSLAGTGNQPQHF	TGTGCCAGCAGCTTAGCCGGGACAGGGAATCAGCCCCAGCATTTT
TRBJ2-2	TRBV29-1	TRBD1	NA	CSVDHPSGTGGLGELFF	TGCAGCGTTGATCATCCTTCCGGGACAGGGGGCCTCGGGGAGCTGTTTTTT
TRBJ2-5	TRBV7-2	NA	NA	CASSDQGTQYF	TGTGCCAGCAGCGACCAGGGGACCCAGTACTTC
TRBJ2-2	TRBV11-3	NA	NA	CASSFFGGELFF	TGTGCCAGCAGCTTCTTCGGCGGGGAGCTGTTTTTT
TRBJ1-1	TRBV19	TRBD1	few	CASSFFRGPNTEAFF	TGTGCCAGTAGTTTTTTTAGGGGGCCGAACACTGAAGCTTTCTTT
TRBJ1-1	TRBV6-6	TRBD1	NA	CASNRQGNTEAFF	TGTGCCAGCAACCGACAGGGGAACACTGAAGCTTTCTTT
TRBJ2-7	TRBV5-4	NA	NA	CASSLEAAGLNEQYF	TGTGCCAGCAGCTTGGAGGCGGCAGGGCTCAACGAGCAGTACTTC
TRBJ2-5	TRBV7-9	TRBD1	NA	CASSLRTGRIETQYF	TGTGCCAGCAGCCTACGGACAGGGAGGATAGAGACCCAGTACTTC
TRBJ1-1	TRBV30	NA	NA	CAASTDVEAFF	TGTGCTGCTTCGACAGACGTTGAAGCTTTCTTT
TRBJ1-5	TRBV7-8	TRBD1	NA	CASSLGGTGNVGQPQHF	TGTGCCAGCAGCTTGGGCGGGACAGGAAACGTGGGTCAGCCCCAGCATTTT
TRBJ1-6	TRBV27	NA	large	CASSPVNSPLHF	TGTGCCAGCAGTCCCGTAAATTCACCCCTCCACTTT
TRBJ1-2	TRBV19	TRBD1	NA	CASSTDQTGGAGYTF	TGTGCCAGTAGTACAGATCAGACAGGGGGCGCCGGCTACACCTTC
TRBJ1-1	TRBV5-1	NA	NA	CASSPPTGNTEAFF	TGCGCCAGCAGCCCGCCGACAGGGAACACTGAAGCTTTCTTT
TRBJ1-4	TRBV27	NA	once	CASSLALYEKLFF	TGTGCCAGCAGTTTAGCCCTATATGAAAAACTGTTTTTT
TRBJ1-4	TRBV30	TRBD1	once	CAWRDRGRSNEKLFF	TGTGCCTGGAGGGACAGGGGTCGGTCTAATGAAAAACTGTTTTTT
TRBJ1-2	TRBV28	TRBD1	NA	CASSFPGQIYGYTF	TGTGCCAGCAGTTTCCCGGGACAGATTTATGGCTACACCTTC
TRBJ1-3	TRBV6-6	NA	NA	CASRPPTVAGGNTIYF	TGTGCCAGCAGACCCCCGACGGTTGCGGGGGGAAACACCATATATTTT
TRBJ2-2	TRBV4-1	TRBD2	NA	CASSQQREYLHGELFF	TGCGCCAGCAGCCAGCAGCGGGAGTATCTACACGGGGAGCTGTTTTTT
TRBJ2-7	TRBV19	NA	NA	CASSLRARGEQYF	TGTGCCAGTAGTTTAAGGGCCCGGGGGGAGCAGTACTTC
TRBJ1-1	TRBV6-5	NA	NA	CASSYGVGGSEAFF	TGTGCCAGCAGTTACGGGGTAGGGGGATCTGAAGCTTTCTTT
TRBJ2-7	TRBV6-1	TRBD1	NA	CASSIVSGQTYEQYF	TGTGCCAGCAGTATAGTTTCGGGACAGACCTACGAGCAGTACTTC
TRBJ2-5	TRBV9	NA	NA	CASSVGIPQETQYF	TGTGCCAGCAGCGTAGGTATCCCCCAAGAGACCCAGTACTTC
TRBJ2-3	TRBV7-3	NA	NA	CASSPTLQGFLDTQYF	TGTGCCAGCAGCCCCACCCTGCAGGGGTTTTTAGATACGCAGTATTTT
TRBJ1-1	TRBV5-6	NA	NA	CASSWAGAANTEAFF	TGTGCCAGCAGCTGGGCGGGGGCAGCAAACACTGAAGCTTTCTTT
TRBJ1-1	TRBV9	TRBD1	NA	CAAGARGDRGALGDTEAFF	TGTGCCGCTGGAGCTCGGGGGGACAGGGGCGCCCTTGGGGACACTGAAGCTTTCTTT